This T cell receptor beta chain was recorded in a study of radiotherapy plus CTLA-4 blockade in lung cancer. TCRdb's copy holds only in-frame clones and misses some; the assay was immunoSEQ multiplex PCR. The table shows 30,000 to 45,000 clones, with roughly 72% occurring only once. Germline V gene lookup returns CDR1 SQVTM and CDR2 ANQGSEA. The CDR3 runs to 13 residues. V lost 4 bases, J lost 5 bases, and 6 bases stayed unmatched. This chain joins TRBV29-1 and TRBJ2-3, with 7 nucleotides matching TRBD1. Sequencing used peripheral blood, obtained from a patient treated with radiotherapy plus ipilimumab. This clonotype was sampled from a human donor with non-small cell lung cancer who had stable disease on radiotherapy plus ipilimumab. This CDR3 reads CSVAGTAGDTQYF. In nucleotides, the CDR3 is TGCAGCGTTGCCGGGACAGCCGGAGATACGCAGTATTTT.